One sample yielded the 26 T cell receptor beta chains listed below, sequenced in a study of T cells in localized non-small cell lung cancer. Data came from immunoSEQ multiplex PCR; TCRdb stores just in-frame clones and leaves some out. The top ten clones hold 2.7% of a sample with over 20,000 clones, approximately 90% of them seen once. The specimen was peripheral blood, collected before any cancer treatment. These receptors were taken from a woman between 35 and 70 years old with stage I lung adenocarcinoma.

J is TRBJ2-5 and V is TRBV5-1, with 9 bases lining up with TRBD2. Germline CDR1 is SGHRS and CDR2 is YFSETQ. Trimming cost V 2 bases and J 5 bases; bases outside gene matches: 16. The CDR3 is 18 residues long. The CDR3 DNA sequence: TGCGCCAGCAGCTTTCATAGCGGGAGTAGGGGTTTCGCGGAGACCCAGTACTTC. Translated: CASSFHSGSRGFAETQYF.

This clone appeared a single time. V is TRBV9 and J is TRBJ2-2, with TRBD2 matching 9 bases. The V and J ends lost 0 bases and 6 bases, in that order; junction bases with no gene match: 6. The CDR3 runs to 16 residues. From germline, CDR1 is SGDLS and CDR2 YYNGEE. The CDR3 DNA sequence: TGTGCCAGCAGCGTAGTACTAGCGGGCGGCCCCGGGGAGCTGTTTTTT. Its protein product is CASSVVLAGGPGELFF.

The J gene is TRBJ2-7, the V gene TRBV10-3; perhaps TRBD2 as D (7 bases). With 3 bases removed from V and 5 bases from J, the gap between germline ends came to 17 bases. The CDR3 contains 15 residues. Looked up from germline, CDR1 is ENHRY and CDR2 is SYGVKD. Here the CDR3 reads CAISDGGGSANEQYF. CDR3 sequence (DNA): TGTGCCATCAGTGATGGGGGGGGCTCAGCGAACGAGCAGTACTTC.

The chain employs TRBV5-5 and TRBJ2-1, with unresolved D. The V end lost 0 bases, the J end lost 0 bases, and 7 bases lay between the germline ends. CDR3 size: 15 residues. Germline CDR1 SGHKS, CDR2 YYEKEE (reference sequence). CDR3 sequence reads: CASSLGRSSYNEQFF. CDR3 in DNA: TGTGCCAGCAGCTTGGGGCGGAGCTCCTACAATGAGCAGTTCTTC.

The CDR3 sequence: CASSLAQWYGYTF. CDR3 in DNA: TGTGCCAGCAGTTTGGCCCAGTGGTATGGCTACACCTTC. The V call is TRBV28, the J call TRBJ1-2, with D unclear. This CDR3 is 13 amino acids long. CDR1 and CDR2 from the germline V gene are MDHEN and SYDVKM. Trimming pared 3 bases from V and 5 bases from J, leaving 10 bases between.

CDR3 nucleotides: TGTGCCAGCAGTTCCTCCGCCCATGGTATGGGTCGTTATGAGCAGTTCTTC. Its protein product is CASSSSAHGMGRYEQFF. The J gene is TRBJ2-1, the V gene TRBV28, with unresolved D. The CDR3 sequence is 17 residues long. Germline V CDR1 and CDR2: MDHEN, SYDVKM. V lost 4 bases, J lost 8 bases, and 24 bases lay in between.

This rearrangement joins TRBV14 to TRBJ1-5; 10 bases align to TRBD1. The ends lost 0 bases at V and 4 bases at J; junction bases unmatched: 3. CDR1 and CDR2 from the germline V gene are SGHDN and FVKESK. This CDR3 is 16 amino acids long. The CDR3 here is CASSQDWTGGNQPQHF. DNA of the CDR3: TGTGCCAGCAGCCAAGACTGGACAGGGGGGAATCAGCCCCAGCATTTT.

Comment on this clone: At one end the junction does not follow the germline gene, possibly because of a read error. The rearrangement joins TRBV6-1 to TRBJ2-4; TRBD1 agrees at 9 bases. The CDR3 contains 12 residues. Germline CDR1 is MNHNS and CDR2 is SASEGT. The chain's CDR3 is CASGDRGDIQYF. The CDR3 DNA is TGTGCCAGCGGTGACAGGGGGGACATTCAGTACTTC.

This clone was counted a single time. This rearrangement joins TRBV7-9 to TRBJ1-1; D unresolved. Germline CDR1 SEHNR, CDR2 FQNEAQ (reference sequence). The V end lost 1 base, the J end lost 10 bases, and 22 bases lay between the germline ends. The CDR3 runs to 16 residues. This CDR3 is CASSLDAGGWGGGAFF. CDR3 DNA sequence: TGTGCCAGCAGCTTAGACGCGGGAGGTTGGGGAGGAGGAGCTTTCTTT.

V usage is TRBV4-1 and J usage is TRBJ1-2; tentatively, D is TRBD1 (5 bases). Per germline, CDR1 MGHRA and CDR2 YSYEKL. Trimming removed 2 bases at V and 4 bases at J, with 17 bases between. CDR3 size: 16 residues. CDR3 in DNA: TGCGCCAGCAGCCAACCTGGTGGGCAGGGAAGCTATGGCTACACCTTC. Translation: CASSQPGGQGSYGYTF.

This clone was observed once. CDR3 loop: CASNTPGGVSGANVLTF. DNA for the CDR3: TGTGCCAGCAACACTCCGGGAGGGGTCTCTGGGGCCAACGTCCTGACTTTC. The rearrangement links TRBV5-6 to TRBJ2-6; 8 bases are shared with TRBD2. The germline V gene has CDR1 SGHDT and CDR2 YYEEEE. The CDR3 consists of 17 residues. The V gene end was trimmed by 6 bases and the J gene end by 0 bases; junction bases not matched to a gene: 8.

This chain joins TRBV18 and TRBJ2-7; D may be TRBD1 (5 bases). V gave up 3 bases and J gave up 3 bases, with 9 bases separating them. This CDR3 is 13 amino acids long. Germline values: CDR1 KGHSH, CDR2 LQKENI. DNA for the CDR3: TGTGCCAGCTCACCCGACAGCTACTACGAGCAGTACTTC. Translating gives CASSPDSYYEQYF.

The V gene is TRBV28, the J gene TRBJ2-1; D unclear. The CDR3 consists of 13 residues. Per the germline V gene, CDR1 is MDHEN and CDR2 is SYDVKM. Between the trimmed V and J ends, which lost 6 bases and 8 bases, there was a span of 14 bases. For the CDR3, the DNA is TGTGCCAGCAGGTTTCCCCTCGGCTATGAGCAGTTCTTC. Translating it yields CASRFPLGYEQFF.

V and J are TRBV28 and TRBJ2-7, with 8 bases that match TRBD1. V was pared by 8 bases and J by 4 bases, with 4 bases of the junction left unmatched. This CDR3 spans 12 amino acids. Germline lookup yields CDR1 MDHEN and CDR2 SYDVKM. CDR3 residues: CASSDRGYEQYF. CDR3 DNA: TGTGCCAGCTCCGACAGGGGATACGAGCAGTACTTC. The whole variable domain, remainder taken from reference TRBV28 and TRBJ2-7, is DVKVTQSSRYLVKRTGEKVFLECVQDMDHENMFWYRQDPGLGLRLIYFSYDVKMKEKGDIPEGYSVSREKKERFSLILESASTNQTSMYLCASSDRGYEQYFGPGTRLTVT.

This chain joins TRBV7-9 and TRBJ2-3; D gene uncertain. V gave up 2 bases and J gave up 5 bases, with 2 bases separating them. The CDR3 loop spans 11 amino acids. Germline values: CDR1 SEHNR, CDR2 FQNEAQ (reference sequence). This CDR3 reads CASSLLDTQYF. CDR3 nucleotides: TGTGCCAGCAGCTTATTAGATACGCAGTATTTT.

The V and J genes are TRBV2 and TRBJ1-1, with TRBD1 matching 7 bases. From germline, CDR1 is SNHLY and CDR2 FYNNEI. The CDR3 extends over 14 amino acids. Trimming took 7 bases from V and 1 from J; bases not matched to a gene: 6. Here the CDR3 DNA reads TGTGCCAGCAAGGGAGGGGGCAAGAACACTGAAGCTTTCTTT. Amino acid sequence: CASKGGGKNTEAFF.

The genes are TRBV7-2 and TRBJ2-5, with D tentatively TRBD2 (5 bases). TRBJ2-7 explains the end of the DNA better; the J call may be wrong. Germline V gene data show CDR1 as SGHTA and CDR2 as FQGNSA. CDR3 length: 15 amino acids. The CDR3 protein is CASSPSGGQTYEQYF. CDR3 bases: TGTGCCAGCAGTCCTTCAGGCGGGCAAACCTACGAGCAGTACTTC.

This clone was found once. The rearrangement links TRBV5-1 to TRBJ2-7; D possibly corresponds to TRBD1 (5 bases). This CDR3 spans 15 amino acids. The V gene's germline CDR1 is SGHRS and CDR2 YFSETQ. V shed 1 base and J shed 4 bases, with 15 bases lying between them. CDR3 nucleotide sequence: TGCGCCAGCAGCTTGAGTTTGGCAGGGTCGTACGAGCAGTACTTC. Residues: CASSLSLAGSYEQYF.

The chain carries TRBV19 and TRBJ1-5; D is undetermined. Trimming removed 8 bases from V and 0 bases from J, with 8 bases in between. The CDR3 runs to 13 residues. Germline CDR1 LNHDA, CDR2 SQIVND (reference sequence). CDR3: CASVAYSNQPQHF. DNA of the CDR3: TGTGCCAGTGTGGCCTATAGCAATCAGCCCCAGCATTTT.

The chain couples TRBV12-2 to TRBJ1-2. TRBV12-2 counts as a pseudogene. The length of the CDR3 is 17 residues. Here the CDR3 reads CASRLARRVSMDYGYTF. In nucleotides, the CDR3 is TGTGCAAGTCGCTTAGCGCGAAGGGTAAGTATGGACTATGGCTACACCTTC.

V is TRBV9 and J is TRBJ2-7; 9 bases align to TRBD2. The junction had 6 bases not matched to a gene; V was cut back by 2 bases and J by 6 bases. Germline CDR1 reads SGDLS; CDR2 reads YYNGEE. CDR3 size: 14 residues. The CDR3 DNA is TGTGCCAGCAGCGTTGCTAGCGGGATAGGCGAGCAGTACTTC. Translating gives CASSVASGIGEQYF.

Only one count was recorded for this clone. The J gene is TRBJ1-4, the V gene TRBV19; D ambiguous. The CDR3 has 15 amino acids. Germline CDR1 is LNHDA and CDR2 is SQIVND (reference sequence). Trimming took off 1 base at V and 8 bases at J, with 14 bases between the two ends. Written as DNA, the CDR3 is TGTGCCAGTAGTATAGGGGGTCACCGGAACGAAAAACTGTTTTTT. Protein sequence: CASSIGGHRNEKLFF. The whole variable domain, remainder taken from reference TRBV19 and TRBJ1-4, is DGGITQSPKYLFRKEGQNVTLSCEQNLNHDAMYWYRQDPGQGLRLIYYSQIVNDFQKGDIAEGYSVSREKKESFPLTVTSAQKNPTAFYLCASSIGGHRNEKLFFGSGTQLSVL.

The CDR3 loop is CASSPEPGANVLTF. The CDR3 DNA reads as TGTGCCAGCAGTCCCGAGCCTGGGGCCAACGTCCTGACTTTC. This sequence joins TRBV7-7 and TRBJ2-6; D remains ambiguous. CDR1 SSHAT and CDR2 FNYEAQ come from the germline V gene (reference sequence). There are 14 residues in the CDR3. V was clipped by 6 bases and J by 2 bases, with 8 bases between them.

The V call is TRBV5-1, the J call TRBJ1-2, with D possibly being TRBD1 (5 bases). Trimming left V 4 bases short and J 7 bases short, with 20 bases between. Germline V lookup: CDR1 SGHRS, CDR2 YFSETQ. CDR3 size: 15 residues. The CDR3 reads CASSPDGAGNLGYTF. The DNA for the CDR3 is TGCGCCAGCAGCCCAGACGGGGCAGGGAATCTTGGCTACACCTTC.

This clone was found once. This rearrangement joins TRBV5-8 to TRBJ2-7; TRBD2 aligns across 7 bases. Per germline, CDR1 SGHTS and CDR2 YDEGEE. J was trimmed by 2 bases and V by 0 bases; bases with no gene match: 5. The CDR3 has 15 residues. CDR3 DNA: TGTGCCAGCAGCTTGGAAATGAGCGGGACCTACGAGCAGTACTTC. Translation gives CASSLEMSGTYEQYF.

The chain combines TRBV11-2 with TRBJ1-2; no definite D call. V lost 5 bases to trimming and J lost 2 bases, with 6 bases between them. This CDR3 is built from 12 residues. Germline V CDR1 and CDR2: SGHAT, FQNNGV. DNA for the CDR3: TGTGCCAGCAGCCCGGACAACTATGGCTACACCTTC. This codes for CASSPDNYGYTF.